These 18 T cell receptor beta chains share one sample of origin, sequenced in a study of response to subunit inactivated influenza vaccine. Via MiXCR, TCRdb re-called the RT-PCR reads, giving one row per CDR3 protein. The repertoire holds about 800,000 distinct CDR3 sequences, approximately 22% seen once, with 10% to 13% in the top ten. This material consisted of PBMCs from blood, taken 5 to 6 days after vaccination. The receptor set was obtained from a man in his fifties or sixties who received an inactivated influenza vaccine.

This clonotype was detected only a few times. The chain has TRBV12-3 or TRBV12-4 and TRBJ2-3; D is possibly TRBD2 (6 bases). This CDR3 is built from 13 residues. Trimming removed 6 bases from V and 5 bases from J, with 12 bases in between. DNA for the CDR3: TGTGCCAGCAGCCTTTGGCGGGGAGATACGCAGTATTTT. Translating it yields CASSLWRGDTQYF.

The genes are TRBV4-1 and TRBJ2-4; 8 nucleotides match TRBD1. Germline CDR1 is MGHRA and CDR2 is YSYEKL. This CDR3 has 15 amino acids. V dropped 1 base and J dropped 6; count of bases not matched to a gene: 5. The CDR3: CASSQGGQVGNIQYF. CDR3 sequence (DNA): TGCGCCAGCAGCCAAGGGGGACAGGTTGGAAACATTCAGTACTTC.

The gene calls are TRBV29-1 and TRBJ2-5; tentatively, D is TRBD1 (5 bases). CDR1 is SQVTM and CDR2 is ANQGSEA in the germline V gene. V was trimmed by 2 bases and J by 5 bases, leaving 18 bases between them. The CDR3 length is 15 residues. CDR3 protein: CSVENPRGIGETQYF. CDR3 DNA: TGCAGCGTTGAAAACCCAAGGGGAATTGGGGAGACCCAGTACTTC.

This clonotype was observed a few times. J is TRBJ2-1 and V is TRBV2, with a weak D call TRBD2 (6 bases). CDR1 is SNHLY and CDR2 is FYNNEI in the germline V gene. This CDR3 is built from 12 residues. Between the trimmed V and J ends, which lost 3 bases and 8 bases, there was a span of 8 bases. The CDR3 loop reads CASSDWGDEQFF. The DNA of the CDR3 is TGTGCCAGCAGTGACTGGGGGGATGAGCAGTTCTTC.

The chain couples TRBV9 to TRBJ1-1; 8 nucleotides match TRBD1. Looked up from germline, CDR1 is SGDLS and CDR2 is YYNGEE. The V segment lost 3 bases and the J segment 5 bases; nucleotides outside the gene matches: 9. The CDR3 loop spans 15 amino acids. The CDR3 sequence: CASSGRTGLVTEAFF. CDR3 sequence (DNA): TGTGCCAGCAGCGGACGGACAGGGCTTGTTACTGAAGCTTTCTTT.

The chain combines TRBV29-1 with TRBJ2-7; the D gene is possibly TRBD2 (6 bases). V shed 4 bases and J shed 9 bases, with 19 bases lying between them. CDR3 length: 13 amino acids. The germline V gene encodes CDR1 SQVTM and CDR2 ANQGSEA. In DNA, the CDR3 is TGCAGCGTTGGGGAGGTGCTTATGTCGGGGCAGTACTTC. As protein: CSVGEVLMSGQYF.

This clonotype was counted a few times. The junction shows a germline mismatch at one end, possibly a read error. This CDR3 is CSSVGGGRETQNF. The CDR3 DNA follows: TGCAGTTCCGTCGGGGGGGGGAGGGAGACCCAGAACTTC. The chain is built from TRBV20-1 and TRBJ2-5; 8 positions match TRBD2. The CDR3 extends over 13 amino acids. CDR1 DFQATT and CDR2 SNEGSKA come from the germline V gene (reference sequence).

This clonotype was counted between two and nine times. The chain has TRBV29-1 and TRBJ2-7, with 11 bases fitting TRBD2. Looked up from germline, CDR1 is SQVTM and CDR2 is ANQGSEA. V lost 6 bases and J lost 7; bases outside the gene matches: 14. CDR3 length: 15 amino acids. As DNA, the CDR3 is TGCAGCGTCCGCCCGGGAACTAGCGGGAGTCAAGAGCAGTACTTC. Its translation: CSVRPGTSGSQEQYF.

This rearrangement joins TRBV20-1 to TRBJ1-5; D is ambiguous. The germline V gene encodes CDR1 DFQATT and CDR2 SNEGSKA (reference sequence). The CDR3 contains 12 residues. The V end lost 1 base, the J end lost 5 bases, and 6 bases lay between the germline ends. The CDR3 DNA sequence: TGCAGTGCTAGAGCTGGGTATCAGCCCCAGCATTTT. Its protein product is CSARAGYQPQHF.

Only a few counts were recorded for this clonotype. J is TRBJ2-1 and V is TRBV7-2; D is tentatively TRBD1 or TRBD2 (5 bases each). Trimming took off 3 bases at V and 7 bases at J, with 13 bases between the two ends. Germline lookup yields CDR1 SGHTA and CDR2 FQGNSA. The CDR3 totals 14 residues. The CDR3 coding sequence is TGTGCCAGCAGCTTCCGGGACCCTAGGAATGAGCAGTTCTTC. This gives the protein CASSFRDPRNEQFF.

This clonotype was picked up a small number of times. CDR3: CASSWQGTDTQYF. DNA of the CDR3: TGTGCCAGCTCTTGGCAGGGAACAGATACGCAGTATTTT. The chain couples TRBV12-3 or TRBV12-4 to TRBJ2-3; D possibly corresponds to TRBD1 (5 bases). This CDR3 region has 13 residues. V gave up 8 bases and J gave up 3 bases, with 12 bases separating them.

This clonotype has just a few counts. CDR3: CASSVDRNADTQYF. CDR3 bases: TGTGCCAGCAGCGTAGACAGGAACGCAGATACGCAGTATTTT. The chain joins TRBV9 to TRBJ2-3; D might be TRBD1 (5 bases). Germline V lookup: CDR1 SGDLS, CDR2 YYNGEE. CDR3 length: 14 amino acids. The V and J ends lost 0 bases and 4 bases respectively, with 9 bases between them.

This clonotype was counted between two and nine times. The chain recombines TRBV20-1 with TRBJ2-1, with 8 bases lining up with TRBD1. The CDR3 length is 16 residues. Germline V gene lookup returns CDR1 DFQATT and CDR2 SNEGSKA (reference sequence). Trimming took 0 bases from V and 8 from J; bases not matched to a gene: 12. The CDR3 DNA sequence: TGCAGTGCTAGAGATTTTAAAGGGGACAGGCTTTATGAGCAGTTCTTC. This encodes CSARDFKGDRLYEQFF.

This clonotype came up a few times. This rearrangement joins TRBV5-5 to TRBJ1-1; perhaps TRBD1 as D (5 bases). CDR1 SGHKS and CDR2 YYEKEE come from the germline V gene (reference sequence). V lost 1 base and J 0 bases, leaving 13 bases between the germline ends. This CDR3 has 16 amino acids. CDR3 nucleotide sequence: TGTGCCAGCAGCTTGTTCAGGGTGGGGTTGAACACTGAAGCTTTCTTT. Encoded protein: CASSLFRVGLNTEAFF.

CDR3: CASSLAASNTGELFF. In DNA form, the CDR3 reads TGTGCCAGCAGCTTAGCGGCCAGTAACACCGGGGAGCTGTTTTTT. The V and J genes are TRBV7-2 and TRBJ2-2, with no clear D. CDR1 SGHTA and CDR2 FQGNSA come from the germline V gene. Trimming removed 0 bases at V and 2 bases at J, with 7 bases between. This CDR3 has 15 amino acids.

The table lists this clonotype with a few counts. The genes are TRBV20-1 and TRBJ2-7, with TRBD2 matching 7 bases. Germline V gene sequence: CDR1 DFQATT, CDR2 SNEGSKA (reference sequence). V gave up 5 bases and J gave up 0 bases; unmatched junction bases: 10. The CDR3 runs 15 residues. In DNA form, the CDR3 reads TGCAGTGCTGTATCCGGGACTACGGTCTCCTACGAGCAGTACTTC. It translates to CSAVSGTTVSYEQYF.

This clonotype was seen a few times. V usage is TRBV21-1 and J usage is TRBJ1-2. TRBV21-1 is a pseudogene segment. The CDR3 is 17 amino acids. The CDR3 nucleotides read TGTGCCAGGAATTCACTCAATATACCGCGACGAGCTTATGGCTACACCTTC. Amino acids: CARNSLNIPRRAYGYTF.

This clonotype was seen more than once but under ten times. The V and J genes are TRBV12-3 or TRBV12-4 and TRBJ2-2; 7 bases align to TRBD1. The CDR3 is 14 amino acids. The junction had 6 bases not matched to a gene; V was cut back by 5 bases and J by 6 bases. CDR3 in amino acids: CASSLTGYAGELFF. The CDR3 DNA sequence: TGTGCCAGCAGTCTGACAGGGTACGCCGGGGAGCTGTTTTTT.